One and the same sample provided the 19 T cell receptor beta chains below, sequenced in a study of monozygotic twins with inflammatory bowel disease. From the 5' RACE reads, TCRdb lists one entry per CDR3 protein and no DNA. This repertoire includes about 440,000 distinct CDR3 sequences. The source material was blood. These receptor sequences come from a human donor with ulcerative colitis or Crohn's disease, or a healthy co-twin of an affected twin (not recorded which).

The chain joins TRBV9 to TRBJ2-1; there is no DNA to check the TCRdb D call of TRBD2. The CDR3 has 14 residues. Germline assignment: CDR1 SGDLS and CDR2 YYNGEE. CDR3 sequence: CASSASGLNNEQFF.

The chain uses TRBV29-1 and TRBJ1-1. Germline V gene sequence: CDR1 SQVTM, CDR2 ANQGSEA. The length of the CDR3 is 11 residues. CDR3 residues: CSVEWVREAFF.

CDR3 sequence: CASSPRTGKQYF. The V and J genes are TRBV18 and TRBJ2-7; without DNA, the TCRdb call of TRBD1 cannot be checked. Germline-derived CDR1 and CDR2 are KGHSH and LQKENI. CDR3 length: 12 residues.

The genes are TRBV7-3 and TRBJ2-7. Per germline, CDR1 SGHTA and CDR2 FQGTGA. The CDR3 is made up of 13 amino acids. CDR3 residues: CASSVTGAYEQYF.

The chain links TRBV7-2 to TRBJ2-7; there is no DNA to check the TCRdb D call of TRBD2. Germline assignment: CDR1 SGHTA and CDR2 FQGNSA. This CDR3 is 15 amino acids long. CDR3 amino acids: CASSNLAAGGSEQYF. The complete variable domain, with remaining parts taken from reference TRBV7-2 and TRBJ2-7, reads GAGVSQSPSNKVTEKGKDVELRCDPISGHTALYWYRQSLGQGLEFLIYFQGNSAPDKSGLPSDRFSAERTGGSVSTLTIQRTQQEDSAVYLCASSNLAAGGSEQYFGPGTRLTVT.

V and J are TRBV20-1 and TRBJ2-1; TCRdb designates TRBD2, a call that cannot be tested without DNA. This CDR3 has 18 residues. CDR1 is DFQATT and CDR2 is SNEGSKA in the germline V gene (reference sequence). The CDR3 protein is CSAPPGTSGRRSPNEQFF.

The V call is TRBV9, the J call TRBJ2-7. Germline CDR1 reads SGDLS; CDR2 reads YYNGEE. This CDR3 region has 15 residues. This chain's CDR3 is CASSVASGNTYEQYF.

V gene TRBV30 combines with J gene TRBJ1-1; checking the TCRdb D call of TRBD1 is not possible without DNA. The CDR3 runs 15 residues. Per germline, CDR1 GTSNPN and CDR2 SVGIG (reference sequence). The CDR3 sequence: CAWQLHGTGGPEAFF.

V usage is TRBV29-1 and J usage is TRBJ1-1; the D call of TRBD1 rests on TCRdb alone, since no DNA is present to check it. The CDR3 length is 13 residues. The germline V gene encodes CDR1 SQVTM and CDR2 ANQGSEA. This chain's CDR3 is CSVREQGMSLAFF.

The CDR3 reads CSARHKSGEKLFF. The chain combines TRBV20-1 with TRBJ1-4. From germline, CDR1 is DFQATT and CDR2 SNEGSKA (reference sequence). This CDR3 comprises 13 residues.

The CDR3 here is CSARDGRGRDGYTF. The V gene is TRBV20-1, the J gene TRBJ1-2; no DNA is available, so the TRBD1 call from TCRdb remains unchecked. CDR3 length: 14 residues. CDR1 DFQATT and CDR2 SNEGSKA come from the germline V gene (reference sequence).

The chain uses TRBV27 and TRBJ2-1; the TCRdb D gene call, TRBD2, has no DNA to confirm it. Germline V gene data show CDR1 as MNHEY and CDR2 as SMNVEV (reference sequence). This CDR3 contains 15 residues. CDR3 sequence reads: CASRQLAGAYNEQFF.

The CDR3 sequence: CASSLSRDHEQFF. The J gene is TRBJ2-1, the V gene TRBV7-3; the D gene TCRdb calls, TRBD1, cannot be checked with no DNA. The CDR3 is 13 residues long. Germline CDR1 SGHTA, CDR2 FQGTGA.

The V and J genes are TRBV10-3 and TRBJ2-5; TCRdb reports TRBD1, a call that lacks DNA to check it against. There are 15 residues in the CDR3. Germline V gene data show CDR1 as ENHRY and CDR2 as SYGVKD. CDR3 loop: CAISEFRTSQETQYF.

This chain links TRBV5-1 with TRBJ2-3; the D call of TRBD2 rests on TCRdb alone, since no DNA is present to check it. Germline values: CDR1 SGHRS, CDR2 YFSETQ. This CDR3 has 15 amino acids. The CDR3 loop reads CASSFREPRLDTQYF.

V is TRBV6-1 and J is TRBJ1-1. Germline lookup yields CDR1 MNHNS and CDR2 SASEGT. The CDR3 sequence is 15 residues long. The CDR3 here is CASVPLRGRFTEAFF.

The chain joins TRBV2 to TRBJ2-3; the TCRdb D gene call, TRBD2, has no DNA to confirm it. Germline values: CDR1 SNHLY, CDR2 FYNNEI. CDR3 size: 15 residues. CDR3 in amino acids: CASSGLAGATDTQYF. Variable domain in full (rest from reference TRBV2 and TRBJ2-3): EPEVTQTPSHQVTQMGQEVILRCVPISNHLYFYWYRQILGQKVEFLVSFYNNEISEKSEIFDDQFSVERPDGSNFTLKIRSTKLEDSAMYFCASSGLAGATDTQYFGPGTRLTVL.

The J gene is TRBJ1-2, the V gene TRBV20-1; TCRdb's assignment of TRBD1 cannot be checked, as there is no DNA. This CDR3 has 12 residues. Per the germline V gene, CDR1 is DFQATT and CDR2 is SNEGSKA (reference sequence). This chain's CDR3 is CSALKGDYGYTF.

The gene calls are TRBV7-2 and TRBJ2-7; without DNA, the TCRdb call of TRBD2 cannot be checked. CDR1 SGHTA and CDR2 FQGNSA come from the germline V gene. This CDR3 has 15 amino acids. The CDR3 region is CASSLGTSGIYEQYF.